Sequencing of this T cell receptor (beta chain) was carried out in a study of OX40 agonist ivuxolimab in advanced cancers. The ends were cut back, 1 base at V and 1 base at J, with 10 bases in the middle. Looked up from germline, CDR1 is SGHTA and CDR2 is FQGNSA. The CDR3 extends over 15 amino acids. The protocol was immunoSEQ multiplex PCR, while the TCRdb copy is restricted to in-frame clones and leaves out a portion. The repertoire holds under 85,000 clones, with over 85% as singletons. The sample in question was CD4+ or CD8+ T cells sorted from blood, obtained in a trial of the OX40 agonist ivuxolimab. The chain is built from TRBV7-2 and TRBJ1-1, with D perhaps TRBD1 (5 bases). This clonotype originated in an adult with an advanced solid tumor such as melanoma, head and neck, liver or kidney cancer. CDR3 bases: TGTGCCAGCAGCTTAGGTGTAAGGGGGAACACTGAAGCTTTCTTT. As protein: CASSLGVRGNTEAFF. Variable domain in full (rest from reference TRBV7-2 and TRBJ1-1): GAGVSQSPSNKVTEKGKDVELRCDPISGHTALYWYRQSLGQGLEFLIYFQGNSAPDKSGLPSDRFSAERTGGSVSTLTIQRTQQEDSAVYLCASSLGVRGNTEAFFGQGTRLTVV.